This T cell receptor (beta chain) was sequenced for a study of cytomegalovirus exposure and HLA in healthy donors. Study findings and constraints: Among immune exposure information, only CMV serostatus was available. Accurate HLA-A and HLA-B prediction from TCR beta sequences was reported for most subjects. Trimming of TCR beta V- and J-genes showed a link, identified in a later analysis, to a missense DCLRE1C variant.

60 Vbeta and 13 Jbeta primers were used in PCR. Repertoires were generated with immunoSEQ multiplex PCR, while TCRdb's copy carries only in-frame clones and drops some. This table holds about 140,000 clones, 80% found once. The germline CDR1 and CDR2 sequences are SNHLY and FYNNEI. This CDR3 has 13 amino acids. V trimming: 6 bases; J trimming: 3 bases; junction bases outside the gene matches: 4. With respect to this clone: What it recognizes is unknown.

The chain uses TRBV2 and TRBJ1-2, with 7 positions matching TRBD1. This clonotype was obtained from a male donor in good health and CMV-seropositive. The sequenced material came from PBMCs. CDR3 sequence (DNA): TGTGCCAGCAGCCCAACAGGGGACTATGGCTACACCTTC. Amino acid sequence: CASSPTGDYGYTF.